One and the same sample provided the 23 T cell receptor beta chains below, sequenced in a study of T cell responses to AZD1222 COVID-19 vaccine (dated by TCRdb to the early 2020s). Library creation used the immunoSEQ multiplex PCR assay. Not all clones reach the TCRdb copy of this immuneACCESS table, which keeps in-frame sequences only. Checked studies attribute under half of the gap to unresolved V genes and leave the rest unexplained. The sample data list 86,000 or so clones, and 85% to 95% of these were observed just once. The ten largest clones capture 4.5% to 5.5% of the sample. The time point label, as the study defines it: baseline before first vaccination. According to the study, the label for this sample's treatment or condition signals: meningococcal conjugate vaccine given as trial control. This specimen consisted of peripheral blood, obtained on day 0 of MenACWY control vaccination. Receptors were obtained from an adult in good health.

V gene TRBV5-6 combines with J gene TRBJ1-5; a possible D gene is TRBD1 (6 bases). Trimming left V 1 base short and J 4 bases short, with 9 bases between. The germline V gene has CDR1 SGHDT and CDR2 YYEEEE. The CDR3 spans 14 residues. The CDR3 here is CASSLYQGNQPQHF. DNA for the CDR3: TGTGCCAGCAGCTTGTACCAGGGGAATCAGCCCCAGCATTTT.

About this clone: A read error may produce the germline difference seen at one junction end. The chain employs TRBV3-1 (or the pseudogene TRBV3-2) and TRBJ1-3; 10 bases align to TRBD1. This CDR3 comprises 12 residues. The germline CDR1 and CDR2 sequences are LGHDT and YNNKEL (reference sequence). The CDR3 sequence is CASSQPTGQGFF. For the CDR3, the DNA is TGTGCCAGCAGCCAACCCACGGGACAGGGGTTTTTT.

This clone was seen a single time. This rearrangement joins TRBV5-1 to TRBJ1-3, with 7 bases matching TRBD1. This CDR3 comprises 17 residues. The ends lost 0 bases at V and 0 bases at J; junction bases unmatched: 6. Germline V CDR1 and CDR2: SGHRS, YFSETQ. The CDR3 loop is CASSLGAGGISGNTIYF. The CDR3, as DNA: TGCGCCAGCAGCTTGGGGGCAGGGGGGATCTCTGGAAACACCATATATTTT.

V and J are TRBV12-3 or TRBV12-4 and TRBJ1-2, with D perhaps matching TRBD1 (6 bases). Trimming removed 6 bases from V and 7 bases from J, with 15 bases in between. This CDR3 contains 13 residues. CDR3 nucleotides: TGTGCCAGCAGCTGGACACAGGGAAGTGGCTACACCTTC. It specifies CASSWTQGSGYTF.

The chain joins TRBV5-1 to TRBJ2-3; a weak D match, TRBD1 (6 bases). From germline, CDR1 is SGHRS and CDR2 YFSETQ. The CDR3 totals 15 residues. The germline V and J ends were trimmed by 0 bases and 2 bases, with 10 bases remaining between them. DNA for the CDR3: TGCGCCAGCAGCTTGGAGGGGGAAGACACAGATACGCAGTATTTT. This encodes CASSLEGEDTDTQYF.

The chain employs TRBV6-1 and TRBJ2-7; possible D gene TRBD2, 7 bases. V was shortened by 1 base and J by 6 bases, with 22 bases between the two germline ends. CDR3 size: 17 residues. Per germline, CDR1 MNHNS and CDR2 SASEGT. Here the CDR3 DNA reads TGTGCCAGCAGTGAAGATAACAGGGCGACTAGCTCGCCCGAGCAGTACTTC. Translating gives CASSEDNRATSSPEQYF.

This clone was observed a single time. This chain connects TRBV28 to TRBJ1-4; D uncertain. The CDR3 spans 13 residues. Between the trimmed V and J ends, which lost 5 bases and 11 bases, there was a span of 15 bases. CDR1 is MDHEN and CDR2 is SYDVKM in the germline V gene. Here the CDR3 DNA reads TGTGCCAGCAGTCTAGCGACCGTCGGGAAACTGTTTTTT. Translating gives CASSLATVGKLFF.

The chain has TRBV5-1 and TRBJ1-3; D might be TRBD1 (6 bases). Trimming left V 4 bases short and J 0 bases short, with 11 bases between. Germline CDR1 and CDR2: SGHRS and YFSETQ. The CDR3 contains 15 residues. CDR3 coding DNA: TGCGCCAGCAGCCCAGGACAGACCTCTGGAAACACCATATATTTT. The encoded protein is CASSPGQTSGNTIYF.

The V call is TRBV7-2, the J call TRBJ2-1; no reliable D call. V lost 8 bases to trimming and J lost 3 bases, with 8 bases between them. The germline V gene has CDR1 SGHTA and CDR2 FQGNSA. This CDR3 region has 12 residues. CDR3 nucleotides: TGTGCCAGCCAGATACGCTACAATGAGCAGTTCTTC. Its translation: CASQIRYNEQFF.

This chain connects TRBV28 to TRBJ2-7, with D hard to call. The V end lost 2 bases, the J end lost 2 bases, and 7 bases lay between the germline ends. Germline CDR1 MDHEN, CDR2 SYDVKM. This CDR3 comprises 13 residues. The CDR3: CASSLRSPYEQYF. The CDR3 region has the DNA TGTGCCAGCAGTTTAAGATCGCCCTACGAGCAGTACTTC.

This chain connects TRBV1 to TRBJ1-5; no DNA check was done on the table's D call, TRBD1. TRBV1 is a documented pseudogene. This CDR3 has 14 residues. CDR3 residues: CTSSSTGCDQPQHF. The CDR3 region has the DNA TGCACCAGCAGCTCCACAGGGTGTGATCAGCCCCAGCATTTT.

The chain employs TRBV19 and TRBJ2-1; D not resolved. Trimming left V 7 bases short and J 4 bases short, with 11 bases between. CDR1 and CDR2 from the germline V gene are LNHDA and SQIVND (reference sequence). The length of the CDR3 is 13 residues. The CDR3 DNA reads TGTGCCAGTACCCTTGACAAATACAATGAGCAGTTCTTC. This translates into CASTLDKYNEQFF.

The CDR3 DNA reads as TGTGCCAGCAGTCTAAGGGGGCGCGACACAGATACGCAGTATTTT. This gives the protein CASSLRGRDTDTQYF. This chain joins TRBV27 and TRBJ2-3; 7 positions agree with TRBD1. This CDR3 has 15 amino acids. V trimming: 5 bases; J trimming: 2 bases; junction bases outside the gene matches: 7. The germline CDR1 and CDR2 sequences are MNHEY and SMNVEV (reference sequence).

The chain joins TRBV30 to TRBJ2-5, with D unresolved. There are 11 residues in the CDR3. The germline gives CDR1 GTSNPN, CDR2 SVGIG (reference sequence). V gave up 1 base and J gave up 3 bases, with 3 bases separating them. Here the CDR3 reads CAWSAKETQYF. CDR3 in DNA: TGTGCCTGGAGTGCAAAAGAGACCCAGTACTTC.

The chain joins TRBV4-3 to TRBJ1-2; TRBD1 might be the D (5 bases). This CDR3 is built from 15 residues. Trimming pared 1 base from V and 4 bases from J, leaving 13 bases between. Per the germline V gene, CDR1 is LGHNA and CDR2 is YSLEER. CDR3 coding DNA: TGCGCCAGCAGCCAAGGGCAGGGCCCCATCTATGGCTACACCTTC. As protein: CASSQGQGPIYGYTF.

The J gene is TRBJ2-3, the V gene TRBV6-5; TRBD1 matches 9 bases. This CDR3 contains 15 residues. With 6 bases clipped from V and 5 bases from J, the junction kept 9 bases outside the gene matches. Germline V gives CDR1 MNHEY, CDR2 SVGAGI. CDR3 sequence reads: CASRRTGGGVDTQYF. The DNA of the CDR3 is TGTGCCAGCAGGAGAACAGGGGGCGGGGTAGATACGCAGTATTTT.

The chain carries TRBV18 and TRBJ1-1; D call uncertain. Trimming removed 3 bases from V and 5 bases from J, with 16 bases in between. Germline CDR1 reads KGHSH; CDR2 reads LQKENI. The CDR3 extends over 15 amino acids. The CDR3 sequence is CASSPPRGGRTEAFF. Here the CDR3 DNA reads TGTGCCAGCTCACCCCCTCGAGGCGGGAGGACTGAAGCTTTCTTT. The full variable domain, in which reference TRBV18 and TRBJ1-1 provide the parts outside the CDR3, is NAGVMQNPRHLVRRRGQEARLRCSPMKGHSHVYWYRQLPEEGLKFMVYLQKENIIDESGMPKERFSAEFPKEGPSILRIQQVVRGDSAAYFCASSPPRGGRTEAFFGQGTRLTVV.

The count of this clone is one. The V and J genes are TRBV4-2 and TRBJ2-2, with 8 bases aligning to TRBD2. Per the germline V gene, CDR1 is LGHNA and CDR2 is YNFKEQ. J gave up 2 bases and V 5 bases, and 10 bases lay outside the gene matches. The length of the CDR3 is 17 residues. This chain's CDR3 is CASSTSGTRKNTGELFF. In nucleotides, the CDR3 is TGTGCCAGCAGCACCTCCGGGACTAGGAAAAACACCGGGGAGCTGTTTTTT.

The V gene is TRBV3-1 (or the pseudogene TRBV3-2), the J gene TRBJ1-1; a weak D match, TRBD1 (6 bases). There are 13 residues in the CDR3. Trimming stripped 0 bases from V and 4 bases from J, with 6 bases between. CDR1 and CDR2 from the germline V gene are LGHDT and YNNKEL (reference sequence). This chain's CDR3 is CASSQDRGTEAFF. Here the CDR3 DNA reads TGTGCCAGCAGCCAAGACAGGGGCACTGAAGCTTTCTTT.

The chain couples TRBV5-8 to TRBJ1-2; D possibly corresponds to TRBD1 (6 bases). The CDR3 loop spans 11 amino acids. The V gene's germline CDR1 is SGHTS and CDR2 YDEGEE. The germline V and J ends were trimmed by 0 bases and 13 bases, with 10 bases remaining between them. The CDR3 DNA reads TGTGCCAGCAGCTTGGTGGACAGAGCCACCTTC. Translated, it gives CASSLVDRATF.

This rearrangement joins TRBV29-1 to TRBJ1-2, with 7 nucleotides matching TRBD1. The CDR3 is 13 amino acids. V shed 3 bases and J 5 bases; nucleotides not matched to a gene: 6. Germline V CDR1 and CDR2: SQVTM, ANQGSEA. The CDR3 bases are TGCAGCGTTGACCCCGGGACAGTTTATGGCTACACCTTC. Protein product: CSVDPGTVYGYTF.

CDR3 DNA: TGTGCCAGCAGCTTGGACCGGAACACTGAAGCTTTCTTT. Amino acid sequence: CASSLDRNTEAFF. The chain is built from TRBV5-8 and TRBJ1-1; D not resolved. The CDR3 consists of 13 residues. Germline CDR1 is SGHTS and CDR2 is YDEGEE. The V and J ends lost 0 bases and 1 base respectively, with 4 bases between them.

This clone appeared a few times. The chain is built from TRBV19 and TRBJ1-1; TRBD1 aligns across 10 bases. With 1 base clipped from V and 5 bases from J, the junction kept 13 bases outside the gene matches. CDR3 size: 18 residues. CDR1 and CDR2 (germline): LNHDA, SQIVND (reference sequence). CDR3 amino acids: CASSIARIGTGERTEAFF. The CDR3 region has the DNA TGTGCCAGTAGTATAGCGCGTATCGGGACAGGGGAGCGGACTGAAGCTTTCTTT.